Below, 23 T cell receptor beta chains from the same sample are listed, as sequenced in a study of shared clonotypes between healthy human individuals. Libraries were prepared by immunoSEQ multiplex PCR; TCRdb keeps only in-frame clonotypes and omits some of them. The sample has 1,400,000 or so clones, roughly 98.5% seen once. The source material was naive CD4+ T cells sorted from blood. The subset: CD45RA+ positively selected. All receptors come from a man aged 25-40 years in good health.

This CDR3 reads CASSLAWAPSGNTIYF. CDR3 bases: TGTGCCAGCAGCTTAGCGTGGGCCCCTTCTGGAAACACCATATATTTT. V gene TRBV7-6 combines with J gene TRBJ1-3; no clear D gene. The CDR3 is made up of 16 amino acids. Between the trimmed V and J ends, which lost 0 bases and 1 base, there was a span of 10 bases. Looked up from germline, CDR1 is SGHVS and CDR2 is FNYEAQ.

The chain couples TRBV5-1 to TRBJ2-3; no clear D gene. Germline CDR1 is SGHRS and CDR2 is YFSETQ. V lost 4 bases and J 0 bases, leaving 12 bases between the germline ends. CDR3 length: 15 residues. DNA for the CDR3: TGCGCCAGCAGCCTCCAGCAAACTAGCACAGATACGCAGTATTTT. The encoded protein is CASSLQQTSTDTQYF.

The chain joins TRBV7-2 to TRBJ2-1; the match to TRBD2 covers 9 bases. CDR3 length: 16 amino acids. Germline V gene lookup returns CDR1 SGHTA and CDR2 FQGNSA. The V gene end was trimmed by 5 bases and the J gene end by 2 bases; junction bases not matched to a gene: 7. The DNA for the CDR3 is TGTGCCAGCAGCCGCGTAGCGGGAGCCCCCTACAATGAGCAGTTCTTC. Its protein product is CASSRVAGAPYNEQFF.

This chain joins TRBV7-8 and TRBJ2-3; a possible D gene is TRBD2 (6 bases). Germline CDR1 SGHVS, CDR2 FQNEAQ. This CDR3 contains 15 residues. V lost 2 bases, J lost 4 bases, and 13 bases lay in between. CDR3 amino acids: CASSLRRERPDTQYF. CDR3 sequence (DNA): TGTGCCAGCAGCTTAAGACGGGAGCGCCCAGATACGCAGTATTTT. The variable domain in full, with the rest retrieved from reference TRBV7-8 and TRBJ2-3, is GAGVSQSPRYKVAKRGQDVALRCDPISGHVSLFWYQQALGQGPEFLTYFQNEAQLDKSGLPSDRFFAERPEGSVSTLKIQRTQQEDSAVYLCASSLRRERPDTQYFGPGTRLTVL.

The chain has TRBV27 and TRBJ2-3, with unresolved D. Germline lookup yields CDR1 MNHEY and CDR2 SMNVEV (reference sequence). The CDR3 runs 13 residues. The V end was cut by 6 bases, the J end by 8 bases, with 15 bases between. The CDR3 reads CASRQAHPTTQYF. The CDR3 DNA sequence: TGTGCCAGCAGGCAAGCCCACCCAACTACGCAGTATTTT.

With regard to this clone: Its ends do not fully match the called genes, so a read error is possible. The chain employs TRBV10-3 and TRBJ2-7; 9 nucleotides match TRBD2. This CDR3 has 13 residues. The V gene's germline CDR1 is ENHRY and CDR2 SYGVKD. The CDR3 DNA follows: TGTGCCACCAGTAGCGGGAGTATCGACGAGCAGTACTTC. This sequence encodes CATSSGSIDEQYF.

The chain is built from TRBV28 and TRBJ2-7, with D possibly matching TRBD1 (5 bases). From germline, CDR1 is MDHEN and CDR2 SYDVKM. V was clipped by 6 bases and J by 2 bases, with 17 bases between them. There are 15 residues in the CDR3. The CDR3 DNA follows: TGTGCCAGCAGCAGAGCAGGGTTTGTAGCCTACGAGCAGTACTTC. Its protein product is CASSRAGFVAYEQYF.

The genes are TRBV27 and TRBJ2-5; D may be TRBD2 (5 bases). The CDR3 has 13 amino acids. Per germline, CDR1 MNHEY and CDR2 SMNVEV (reference sequence). With 9 bases removed from V and 1 base from J, the gap between germline ends came to 12 bases. The CDR3 loop reads CARGDGIQETQYF. The CDR3 region has the DNA TGTGCCAGGGGAGACGGGATCCAAGAGACCCAGTACTTC.

The genes are TRBV5-1 and TRBJ1-2; D ambiguous. The germline V and J ends were trimmed by 0 bases and 7 bases, with 7 bases remaining between them. Germline V lookup: CDR1 SGHRS, CDR2 YFSETQ. The length of the CDR3 is 12 residues. CDR3 nucleotide sequence: TGCGCCAGCAGCTTGGAAGTGGGTGGCTACACCTTC. It translates to CASSLEVGGYTF.

This chain links TRBV5-5 with TRBJ1-1; D remains unclear. There are 15 residues in the CDR3. Germline CDR1 SGHKS, CDR2 YYEKEE (reference sequence). V gave up 4 bases and J gave up 1 base, with 14 bases separating them. The CDR3 sequence is CASSPLSTRNTEAFF. The CDR3 coding sequence is TGTGCCAGCAGCCCACTGTCCACCCGGAACACTGAAGCTTTCTTT.

This rearrangement joins TRBV25-1 to TRBJ1-1; no reliable D call. Trimming took 6 bases from V and 6 from J, leaving 14 bases between them. Germline V lookup: CDR1 MGHDK, CDR2 SYGVNS. The CDR3 runs 13 residues. This chain's CDR3 is CASSPLSVPEAFF. The CDR3 coding sequence is TGTGCCAGCAGCCCCTTGAGCGTGCCTGAAGCTTTCTTT.

This clone was picked up one time. The CDR3 loop is CASSLATVSQETQYF. The CDR3 bases are TGCGCCAGCAGCTTGGCCACGGTTAGTCAAGAGACCCAGTACTTC. This rearrangement joins TRBV5-1 to TRBJ2-5; D gene unclear. V was pared by 0 bases and J by 2 bases, with 11 bases between. Germline CDR1 SGHRS, CDR2 YFSETQ. The CDR3 spans 15 residues.

This chain uses TRBV2 with TRBJ2-3; the match to TRBD2 covers 7 bases. Germline assignment: CDR1 SNHLY and CDR2 FYNNEI. Trimming took 3 bases from V and 3 from J; bases not matched to a gene: 30. The CDR3 contains 23 residues. This CDR3 is CASSDWGQGWREKLWHNTDTQYF. In nucleotides, the CDR3 is TGTGCCAGCAGTGATTGGGGCCAGGGATGGCGGGAGAAATTGTGGCACAATACAGATACGCAGTATTTT.

This chain joins TRBV28 and TRBJ2-7; D unclear. This CDR3 spans 13 amino acids. The germline V gene has CDR1 MDHEN and CDR2 SYDVKM. The germline V and J ends were trimmed by 10 bases and 2 bases, with 15 bases remaining between them. The CDR3 DNA reads as TGTGCCACCTCGGCTAGTCCTACCTACGAGCAGTACTTC. The encoded protein is CATSASPTYEQYF.

V and J are TRBV6-1 and TRBJ1-5; 8 bases map to TRBD1. Germline V gene sequence: CDR1 MNHNS, CDR2 SASEGT. This CDR3 region has 15 residues. V lost 6 bases, J lost 2 bases, and 6 bases stayed unmatched. CDR3 DNA: TGTGCCAGCAGGAGACAGGGGTGGGGCAATCAGCCCCAGCATTTT. Protein sequence: CASRRQGWGNQPQHF.

This chain uses TRBV9 with TRBJ2-1; TRBD2 matches 8 bases. J was trimmed by 8 bases and V by 3 bases; bases with no gene match: 16. Germline CDR1 is SGDLS and CDR2 is YYNGEE. There are 17 residues in the CDR3. This CDR3 is CASSAPLAGRGEDEQFF. The CDR3 DNA follows: TGTGCCAGCAGCGCCCCTTTAGCGGGAAGGGGCGAGGATGAGCAGTTCTTC.

The gene calls are TRBV27 and TRBJ2-7; D is unclear. Germline V CDR1 and CDR2: MNHEY, SMNVEV (reference sequence). Trimming took off 6 bases at V and 3 bases at J, with 15 bases between the two ends. The CDR3 has 14 amino acids. The CDR3 spells CASRRVGANYEQYF. CDR3 in DNA: TGTGCCAGCAGACGGGTTGGAGCAAACTACGAGCAGTACTTC.

The chain carries TRBV9 and TRBJ2-2, with D maybe TRBD2 (6 bases). CDR1 and CDR2 from the germline V gene are SGDLS and YYNGEE. The CDR3 contains 15 residues. V dropped 5 bases and J dropped 0 bases, with 11 bases sitting between them. In DNA, the CDR3 is TGTGCCAGCAGGACTAGTATCGCGAACACCGGGGAGCTGTTTTTT. Translation: CASRTSIANTGELFF.

This chain links TRBV7-8 with TRBJ1-1, with D hard to call. This CDR3 spans 14 amino acids. V was trimmed by 1 base and J by 1 base, leaving 7 bases between them. Germline CDR1 is SGHVS and CDR2 is FQNEAQ. DNA for the CDR3: TGTGCCAGCAGCTTAGAAGCAGCGAACACTGAAGCTTTCTTT. Its protein is CASSLEAANTEAFF.

J is TRBJ2-4 and V is TRBV29-1; 13 nucleotides match TRBD2. The V and J ends lost 4 bases and 0 bases, in that order; junction bases with no gene match: 6. This CDR3 comprises 17 residues. CDR1 SQVTM and CDR2 ANQGSEA come from the germline V gene. The CDR3 DNA reads as TGCAGCGTTGGGGAACTAGCGGGAGGGATAGCCAAAAACATTCAGTACTTC. It translates to CSVGELAGGIAKNIQYF.

The genes are TRBV7-8 and TRBJ1-2, with D possibly TRBD1 on 6 matching bases. Trimming removed 0 bases at V and 8 bases at J, with 10 bases between. CDR3 size: 13 residues. The germline V gene encodes CDR1 SGHVS and CDR2 FQNEAQ. The CDR3: CASSLAGTFGYTF. CDR3 bases: TGTGCCAGCAGCTTAGCGGGGACATTCGGCTACACCTTC. Using reference TRBV7-8 and TRBJ1-2 for the parts outside the CDR3, the full variable domain is GAGVSQSPRYKVAKRGQDVALRCDPISGHVSLFWYQQALGQGPEFLTYFQNEAQLDKSGLPSDRFFAERPEGSVSTLKIQRTQQEDSAVYLCASSLAGTFGYTFGSGTRLTVV.

The chain carries TRBV6-1 and TRBJ2-5; 8 positions match TRBD1. This CDR3 region has 13 residues. The J segment lost 4 bases and the V segment lost 10 bases, leaving 8 bases of the junction unmatched. Germline V gene sequence: CDR1 MNHNS, CDR2 SASEGT. The CDR3 nucleotides read TGTGCCATCTCCTCTGACAGGGGAGAGACCCAGTACTTC. Protein: CAISSDRGETQYF.

The gene calls are TRBV7-9 and TRBJ2-5; TRBD1 is a possible D gene (6 bases). The germline V gene has CDR1 SEHNR and CDR2 FQNEAQ (reference sequence). CDR3 length: 15 amino acids. Trimming shortened V by 8 bases and J by 4 bases, and 20 bases separated the two germline ends. The CDR3 DNA follows: TGTGCCAGCGCCGGCCGCCCGGGACAATCAGAGACCCAGTACTTC. Residues: CASAGRPGQSETQYF.